The present T cell receptor (beta chain) was sequenced within a study of blood T cell repertoires in COVID-19. Assay used: immunoSEQ multiplex PCR; TCRdb lists only in-frame clones, some missing. In the table there are approximately 64,000 clones, around nine tenths of which are singletons. V lost 4 bases, J lost 4 bases, and 12 bases stayed unmatched. The CDR3 length is 16 residues. Germline-derived CDR1 and CDR2 are SGHNT and YYREEE (reference sequence). The sequencing input was PBMCs or T cells enriched from blood (not recorded which). The chain recombines TRBV5-4 with TRBJ1-2, with 8 bases lining up with TRBD1. This TCR came from a woman between 40 and 55 years old who had recovered from COVID-19. The CDR3 nucleotides read TGTGCCAGCAGCGCTGACAGGGGCTCAAGGAGCTATGGCTACACCTTC. It encodes CASSADRGSRSYGYTF.